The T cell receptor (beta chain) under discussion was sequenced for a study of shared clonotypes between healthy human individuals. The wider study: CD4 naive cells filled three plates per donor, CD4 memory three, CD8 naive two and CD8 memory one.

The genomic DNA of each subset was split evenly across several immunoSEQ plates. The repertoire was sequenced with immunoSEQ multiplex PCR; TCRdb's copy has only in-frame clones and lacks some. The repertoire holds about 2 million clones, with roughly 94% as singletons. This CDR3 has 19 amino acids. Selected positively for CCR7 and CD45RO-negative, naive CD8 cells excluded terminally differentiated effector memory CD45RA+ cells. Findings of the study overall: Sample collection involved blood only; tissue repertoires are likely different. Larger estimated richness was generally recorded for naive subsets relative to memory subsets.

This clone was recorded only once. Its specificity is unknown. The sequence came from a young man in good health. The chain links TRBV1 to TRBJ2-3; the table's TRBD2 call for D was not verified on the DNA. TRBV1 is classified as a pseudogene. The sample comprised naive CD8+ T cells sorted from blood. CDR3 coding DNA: TGCACCAGCAGCCAAGATAAAGCCCCCCGGACGGGGGGGGTAGATACGCAGTATTTT. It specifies CTSSQDKAPRTGGVDTQYF.